This TCR beta chain was recorded in a study of cytomegalovirus exposure and HLA in healthy donors. With respect to this clone: Its antigen is not known.

Trimming removed 5 bases from V and 7 bases from J, with 15 bases in between. The germline gives CDR1 MGHDK, CDR2 SYGVNS. The CDR3 contains 13 residues. Study findings and constraints: According to a later analysis, donors in an Asian-associated ancestry cluster reportedly had fewer N-insertions than the roughly 660-donor mean. Trimming of TCR beta V- and J-genes showed a link, identified in a later analysis, to a missense DCLRE1C variant.

All the people who gave samples were healthy bone marrow donors. Researchers ran the PCR with 60 Vbeta and 13 Jbeta primers. Clones were read by immunoSEQ multiplex PCR, and TCRdb kept only the in-frame ones, dropping some. The sample includes roughly 100,000 clones, almost 85% seen only once; the top ten take roughly 5.9%. The J gene is TRBJ2-7, the V gene TRBV25-1, with a possible D match to TRBD2 (5 bases). The source is a woman under 30 in good health and CMV-seropositive. Sequencing was carried out using PBMCs. CDR3 residues: CASSLGLRREQYF. CDR3 sequence (DNA): TGTGCCAGCAGTCTCGGGTTGAGGAGGGAGCAGTACTTC.